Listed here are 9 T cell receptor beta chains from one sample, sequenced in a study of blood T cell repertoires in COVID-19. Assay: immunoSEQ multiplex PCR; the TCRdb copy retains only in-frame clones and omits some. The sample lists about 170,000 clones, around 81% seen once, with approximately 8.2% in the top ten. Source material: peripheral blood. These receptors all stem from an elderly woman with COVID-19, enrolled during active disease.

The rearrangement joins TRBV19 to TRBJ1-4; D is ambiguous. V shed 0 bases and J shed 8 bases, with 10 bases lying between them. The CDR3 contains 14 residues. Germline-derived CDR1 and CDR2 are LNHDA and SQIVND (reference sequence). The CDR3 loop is CASSIDRVNEKLFF. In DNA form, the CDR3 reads TGTGCCAGTAGTATAGATCGGGTGAACGAAAAACTGTTTTTT.

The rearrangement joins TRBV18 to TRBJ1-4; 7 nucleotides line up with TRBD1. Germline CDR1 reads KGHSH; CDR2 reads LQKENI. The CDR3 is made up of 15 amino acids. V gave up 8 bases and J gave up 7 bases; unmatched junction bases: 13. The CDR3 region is CASQIKTGFGEKLFF. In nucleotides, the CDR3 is TGTGCCAGCCAAATAAAGACAGGGTTCGGTGAAAAACTGTTTTTT.

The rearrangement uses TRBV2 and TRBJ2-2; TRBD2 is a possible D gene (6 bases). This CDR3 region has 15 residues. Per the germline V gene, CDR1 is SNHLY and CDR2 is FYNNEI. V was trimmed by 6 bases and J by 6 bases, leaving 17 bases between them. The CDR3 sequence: CASRDAEGRSGELFF. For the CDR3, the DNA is TGTGCCAGCAGAGACGCGGAGGGGAGGTCCGGGGAGCTGTTTTTT.

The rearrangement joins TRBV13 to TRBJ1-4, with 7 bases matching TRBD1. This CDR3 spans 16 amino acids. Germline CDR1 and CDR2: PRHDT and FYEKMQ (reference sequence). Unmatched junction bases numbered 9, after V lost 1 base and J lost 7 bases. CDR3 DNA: TGTGCCAGCAGCTTAGAACACAGGGGAAGAGGTGAAAAACTGTTTTTT. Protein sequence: CASSLEHRGRGEKLFF.

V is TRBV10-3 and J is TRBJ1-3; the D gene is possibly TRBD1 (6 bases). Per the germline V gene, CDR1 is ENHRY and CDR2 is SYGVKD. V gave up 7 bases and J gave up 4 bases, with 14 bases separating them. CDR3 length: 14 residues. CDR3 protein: CAINPYREGNTIYF. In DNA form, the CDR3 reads TGTGCCATCAATCCATACAGGGAGGGAAACACCATATATTTT.

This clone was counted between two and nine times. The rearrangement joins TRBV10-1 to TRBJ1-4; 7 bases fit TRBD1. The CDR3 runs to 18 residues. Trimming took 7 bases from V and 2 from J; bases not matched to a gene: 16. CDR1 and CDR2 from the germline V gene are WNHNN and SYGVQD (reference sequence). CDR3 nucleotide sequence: TGCGCCAGCAATTCCCGGGACAGTGCGATCCCGACTAATGAAAAACTGTTTTTT. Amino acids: CASNSRDSAIPTNEKLFF.

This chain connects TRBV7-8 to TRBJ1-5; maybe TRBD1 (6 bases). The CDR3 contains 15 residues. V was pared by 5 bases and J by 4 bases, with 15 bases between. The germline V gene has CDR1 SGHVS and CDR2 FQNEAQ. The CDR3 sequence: CASSEGGQRNQPQHF. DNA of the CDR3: TGTGCCAGCAGCGAGGGCGGACAGCGTAATCAGCCCCAGCATTTT.

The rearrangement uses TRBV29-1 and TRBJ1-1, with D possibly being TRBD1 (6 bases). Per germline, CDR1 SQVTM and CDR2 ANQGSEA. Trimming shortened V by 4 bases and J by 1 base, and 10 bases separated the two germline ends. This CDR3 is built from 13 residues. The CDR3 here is CSVVGHPNTEAFF. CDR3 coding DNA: TGCAGCGTTGTGGGACACCCGAACACTGAAGCTTTCTTT.

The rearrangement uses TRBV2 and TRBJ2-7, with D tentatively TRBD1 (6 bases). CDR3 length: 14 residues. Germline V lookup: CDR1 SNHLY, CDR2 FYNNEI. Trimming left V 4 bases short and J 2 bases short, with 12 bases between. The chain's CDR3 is CASSAWDNPYEQYF. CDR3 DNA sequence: TGTGCCAGCAGTGCTTGGGACAACCCCTACGAGCAGTACTTC.